Below are 9 T cell receptor beta chains sequenced from a single sample in a study of Tregs in tolerant kidney transplant recipients. Repertoires were generated with immunoSEQ multiplex PCR, while TCRdb's copy carries only in-frame clones and drops some. Seen here are 200,000 to 300,000 clones, roughly four fifths observed once, and the top ten hold under 0.65%. The sample taken for sequencing was CD4+ T cells from blood. These receptors were collected from a human donor in good health.

The chain couples TRBV7-3 to TRBJ2-2; possibly TRBD1 for D (6 bases). The CDR3 loop spans 18 amino acids. The V gene's germline CDR1 is SGHTA and CDR2 FQGTGA. Trimming pared 4 bases from V and 5 bases from J, leaving 23 bases between. The CDR3 DNA is TGTGCCAGCAGCTCCCGTCGGGACACGCGATTGGTGACCGGGGAGCTGTTTTTT. Protein: CASSSRRDTRLVTGELFF. The full variable domain, rest sourced from reference TRBV7-3 and TRBJ2-2, is GAGVSQTPSNKVTEKGKYVELRCDPISGHTALYWYRQSLGQGPEFLIYFQGTGAADDSGLPNDRFFAVRPEGSVSTLKIQRTERGDSAVYLCASSSRRDTRLVTGELFFGEGSRLTVL.

The V gene is TRBV9, the J gene TRBJ2-3; tentatively, D is TRBD2 (5 bases). CDR3 size: 16 residues. Trimming took off 4 bases at V and 0 bases at J, with 15 bases between the two ends. Germline-derived CDR1 and CDR2 are SGDLS and YYNGEE. In DNA, the CDR3 is TGTGCCAGCAGCCCCCGGAGCGGCCCTAGCACAGATACGCAGTATTTT. This gives the protein CASSPRSGPSTDTQYF.

The chain couples TRBV7-2 to TRBJ2-2, with TRBD2 matching 7 bases. There are 15 residues in the CDR3. The trim removed 5 bases at V and 1 base at J, leaving 4 bases unmatched. Looked up from germline, CDR1 is SGHTA and CDR2 is FQGNSA. The CDR3: CASSPGGLNTGELFF. CDR3 coding DNA: TGTGCCAGCAGCCCCGGGGGGTTGAACACCGGGGAGCTGTTTTTT. Full variable domain (remainder filled in from reference TRBV7-2 and TRBJ2-2): GAGVSQSPSNKVTEKGKDVELRCDPISGHTALYWYRQSLGQGLEFLIYFQGNSAPDKSGLPSDRFSAERTGGSVSTLTIQRTQQEDSAVYLCASSPGGLNTGELFFGEGSRLTVL.

The chain uses TRBV2 and TRBJ2-3, with no clear D. The CDR3 runs to 12 residues. Germline CDR1 and CDR2: SNHLY and FYNNEI. Trimming removed 6 bases from V and 6 bases from J, with 10 bases in between. The CDR3 DNA reads as TGTGCCAGCAGGGCCTATGAGGATACGCAGTATTTT. Translated, it gives CASRAYEDTQYF.

V is TRBV27 and J is TRBJ1-6; D unclear. The CDR3 loop spans 13 amino acids. The germline V gene encodes CDR1 MNHEY and CDR2 SMNVEV (reference sequence). Between the trimmed V and J ends, which lost 7 bases and 1 base, there was a span of 5 bases. CDR3 sequence: CASTKSYNSPLHF. DNA of the CDR3: TGTGCCAGCACGAAGTCCTATAATTCACCCCTCCACTTT.

V is TRBV2 and J is TRBJ2-5; 10 bases agree with TRBD2. Germline CDR1 is SNHLY and CDR2 is FYNNEI. J gave up 4 bases and V 6 bases, and 8 bases lay outside the gene matches. This CDR3 is 15 amino acids long. DNA for the CDR3: TGTGCCAGCAGCCTCAGCGGGGGGGCCGGAGAGACCCAGTACTTC. It yields the protein CASSLSGGAGETQYF.

Here the CDR3 DNA reads TGCGCCAGCAGCCCGACAGGGGAGGATCAGCCCCAGCATTTT. Protein sequence: CASSPTGEDQPQHF. The chain carries TRBV5-1 and TRBJ1-5, with TRBD1 matching over 8 bases. The CDR3 has 14 amino acids. Germline trimming cut 4 bases from V and 5 bases from J; bases unmatched to any gene: 5. Germline V CDR1 and CDR2: SGHRS, YFSETQ.

V is TRBV29-1 and J is TRBJ2-1; a weak D match, TRBD2 (5 bases). V gave up 1 base and J gave up 6 bases, with 7 bases separating them. Germline loops: CDR1 SQVTM, CDR2 ANQGSEA. This CDR3 has 12 residues. The CDR3: CSVEVTSNEQFF. The CDR3 nucleotides read TGCAGCGTTGAAGTCACTAGCAATGAGCAGTTCTTC.

This clone was counted a single time. The chain is built from TRBV7-2 and TRBJ2-1, with D perhaps TRBD2 (7 bases). The CDR3 has 15 amino acids. Between the trimmed V and J ends, which lost 5 bases and 4 bases, there was a span of 15 bases. Germline V gene lookup returns CDR1 SGHTA and CDR2 FQGNSA. CDR3 in amino acids: CASSRGRGGYNEQFF. DNA for the CDR3: TGTGCCAGCAGCAGAGGGAGGGGGGGATACAATGAGCAGTTCTTC.